The TCR beta chain under discussion was sequenced for a study of molecular identifiers for immune sequencing clone quantification. The authors built bulk TCR libraries by previously described methods with listed TCR primers. TCRdb redid the calling of the PCR reads with MiXCR, one entry per CDR3 protein. The data show about 320,000 distinct CDR3 sequences, about 22% seen once. Germline CDR1 is SGHTA and CDR2 is FQGNSA. CDR3 size: 16 residues. V lost 1 base to trimming and J lost 3 bases, with 13 bases between them. This clonotype came up many times. The chain employs TRBV7-2 and TRBJ1-5; D may be TRBD1 (5 bases). The TCR was taken from a human donor in good health. Some libraries in this study had Jurkat cell RNA spiked in. Sequenced material: naive CD8+ T cells from blood, with Jurkat cell RNA spiked in. The subset was: FACS-sorted CD8+CD4-CCR7+CD45RA+ naive T cells. Here the CDR3 DNA reads TGTGCCAGCAGCTTAGAGGCAGGGTCGACCAATCAGCCCCAGCATTTT. Residues: CASSLEAGSTNQPQHF.